These 15 T cell receptor beta chains came from one sample sequenced in a study of blood T cell repertoires in COVID-19. Clones were read by immunoSEQ multiplex PCR, and TCRdb kept only the in-frame ones, dropping some. The profile covers over 150,000 clones, with more than 85% appearing a single time and 1.1% taken by the ten largest. The sequencing input was peripheral blood. All receptors derive from a man aged 25-45 years with acute or convalescent COVID-19.

The gene calls are TRBV7-9 and TRBJ2-7; a possible D gene is TRBD2 (5 bases). Germline loops: CDR1 SEHNR, CDR2 FQNEAQ (reference sequence). The V end was cut by 1 base, the J end by 3 bases, with 10 bases between. The CDR3 length is 14 residues. The CDR3 reads CASSLGGFLYEQYF. The CDR3 DNA sequence: TGTGCCAGCAGCTTAGGAGGGTTCCTCTACGAGCAGTACTTC.

The chain carries TRBV29-1 and TRBJ1-1; D unresolved. V was pared by 4 bases and J by 12 bases, with 15 bases between. The CDR3 is made up of 11 amino acids. CDR1 is SQVTM, CDR2 ANQGSEA, per germline. The CDR3 spells CSVVPRGRPFF. CDR3 DNA: TGCAGCGTTGTTCCCCGTGGGAGGCCTTTCTTT.

The chain employs TRBV28 and TRBJ1-2, with D unclear. Looked up from germline, CDR1 is MDHEN and CDR2 is SYDVKM. Trimming shortened V by 3 bases and J by 8 bases, and 16 bases separated the two germline ends. This CDR3 spans 14 amino acids. CDR3 loop: CASSFSGVAQGYTF. CDR3 nucleotide sequence: TGTGCCAGCAGTTTCTCCGGGGTAGCACAGGGCTACACCTTC.

This clone was counted once. J is TRBJ2-7 and V is TRBV2; 10 bases are a match to TRBD1. Per germline, CDR1 SNHLY and CDR2 FYNNEI. Unmatched junction bases numbered 3, after V lost 6 bases and J lost 1 base. The CDR3 has 14 residues. The CDR3 region is CASRRQGASYEQYF. CDR3 bases: TGTGCCAGCAGGAGACAGGGGGCATCCTACGAGCAGTACTTC.

The V gene is TRBV27, the J gene TRBJ1-2; perhaps TRBD1 as D (6 bases). V was clipped by 3 bases and J by 7 bases, with 18 bases between them. Per germline, CDR1 MNHEY and CDR2 SMNVEV (reference sequence). The CDR3 length is 15 residues. The CDR3 DNA follows: TGTGCCAGCAGTTTCCGAAACACAGGGAGGGGTGGCTACACCTTC. Its protein is CASSFRNTGRGGYTF.

The chain uses TRBV3-1 (or the pseudogene TRBV3-2) and TRBJ1-6; tentative D call: TRBD1 (5 bases). Deletions cut 1 base from V and 9 bases from J, with 13 bases between. Germline assignment: CDR1 LGHDT and CDR2 YNNKEL (reference sequence). The length of the CDR3 is 15 residues. The CDR3 bases are TGTGCCAGCAGCCAAGGGGGCAGGGTAGGTTCACCCCTCCACTTT. Protein product: CASSQGGRVGSPLHF.

This chain uses TRBV27 with TRBJ1-1; D may be TRBD1 (6 bases). The CDR3 length is 14 residues. Trimming removed 1 base at V and 4 bases at J, with 10 bases between. Germline V CDR1 and CDR2: MNHEY, SMNVEV (reference sequence). CDR3 sequence reads: CASSLFLQGTEAFF. Written as DNA, the CDR3 is TGTGCCAGCAGTTTATTTCTACAGGGCACTGAAGCTTTCTTT.

The chain combines TRBV6-5 with TRBJ2-7; TRBD1 matches 8 bases. The V gene end was trimmed by 5 bases and the J gene end by 6 bases; junction bases not matched to a gene: 6. The CDR3 runs to 13 residues. Germline assignment: CDR1 MNHEY and CDR2 SVGAGI. This CDR3 reads CASSKQTGVEQYF. DNA for the CDR3: TGTGCCAGCAGTAAGCAGACAGGGGTCGAGCAGTACTTC.

The chain links TRBV12-3 or TRBV12-4 to TRBJ2-5; 7 nucleotides agree with TRBD2. V shed 1 base, J shed 5 bases, and the junction held 1 base outside the gene matches. The CDR3 loop spans 13 amino acids. The CDR3 sequence: CASSLGGGETQYF. The DNA for the CDR3 is TGTGCCAGCAGTTTAGGGGGAGGGGAGACCCAGTACTTC.

The V gene is TRBV29-1, the J gene TRBJ1-1; TRBD1 might be the D (6 bases). Deletions cut 6 bases from V and 4 bases from J, with 15 bases between. This CDR3 spans 13 amino acids. CDR1 SQVTM and CDR2 ANQGSEA come from the germline V gene. This chain's CDR3 is CSVAGDWGTEAFF. The CDR3 nucleotides are TGCAGCGTGGCAGGGGATTGGGGCACTGAAGCTTTCTTT.

The rearrangement uses TRBV24-1 and TRBJ2-5; TRBD2 matches 10 bases. Germline trimming cut 3 bases from V and 2 bases from J; bases unmatched to any gene: 5. Germline V gives CDR1 KGHDR, CDR2 SFDVKD. The CDR3 is 16 amino acids. As DNA, the CDR3 is TGTGCCACCAGTGATCCAGCGGGAGGGTTTCAAGAGACCCAGTACTTC. It yields the protein CATSDPAGGFQETQYF.

The chain couples TRBV30 to TRBJ1-2; the D gene is possibly TRBD1 (6 bases). Trimming cost V 0 bases and J 7 bases, with 12 bases left between them. The CDR3 runs 13 residues. Germline CDR1 is GTSNPN and CDR2 is SVGIG (reference sequence). CDR3 in amino acids: CAWSVGQGIGYTF. In DNA, the CDR3 is TGTGCCTGGAGTGTAGGGCAGGGGATTGGCTACACCTTC.

V usage is TRBV27 and J usage is TRBJ2-7; TRBD2 is a possible D gene (6 bases). V shed 3 bases and J shed 1 base, with 19 bases lying between them. Germline loops: CDR1 MNHEY, CDR2 SMNVEV (reference sequence). CDR3 length: 17 amino acids. This chain's CDR3 is CASSLSGDLPLSYEQYF. In nucleotides, the CDR3 is TGTGCCAGCAGTTTGTCGGGGGACCTACCCCTATCCTACGAGCAGTACTTC.

The chain combines TRBV5-4 with TRBJ1-5; unclear D gene. The germline V gene has CDR1 SGHNT and CDR2 YYREEE (reference sequence). The CDR3 consists of 15 residues. Deletions cut 0 bases from V and 3 bases from J, with 10 bases between. The CDR3 DNA reads as TGTGCCAGCAGCTTGGGGGCAGGATCCAATCAGCCCCAGCATTTT. Protein product: CASSLGAGSNQPQHF.

V is TRBV4-1 and J is TRBJ2-5; 10 nucleotides match TRBD2. Germline CDR1 and CDR2: MGHRA and YSYEKL. V trimming: 4 bases; J trimming: 5 bases; junction bases outside the gene matches: 4. This CDR3 contains 14 residues. The CDR3 protein is CASSLLAGLETQYF. For the CDR3, the DNA is TGCGCCAGCAGCCTACTAGCGGGGCTGGAGACCCAGTACTTC.